A single sample gave rise to the 14 T cell receptor beta chains below, sequenced in a study of Tregs in tolerant kidney transplant recipients. The protocol was immunoSEQ multiplex PCR, while the TCRdb copy is restricted to in-frame clones and leaves out a portion. The listing contains about 30,000 clones. The sample in question was CD8+ T cells from blood, obtained before the transplant. The receptor set was obtained from a human donor who received a combined kidney and bone marrow transplant.

Comments on this clone: The read ends 3 residues before the CDR3 terminus; that terminus is restored from the germline J gene. This chain joins TRBV7-2 and TRBJ2-7, with 7 bases aligning to TRBD2. This CDR3 comprises 12 residues. Germline V gene lookup returns CDR1 SGHTA and CDR2 FQGNSA. The junction had 6 bases not matched to a gene; V was cut back by 7 bases and J by 6 bases. The CDR3 here is CASTWGGSEQYF. The sequenced part of the CDR3 DNA is TGTGCCAGCACCTGGGGGGGAAGCGAG. The full variable domain, with the rest looked up from reference TRBV7-2 and TRBJ2-7, is GAGVSQSPSNKVTEKGKDVELRCDPISGHTALYWYRQSLGQGLEFLIYFQGNSAPDKSGLPSDRFSAERTGGSVSTLTIQRTQQEDSAVYLCASTWGGSEQYFGPGTRLTVT.

As regards this clone: A read error may produce the germline difference seen at one junction end. The CDR3 end lies 3 residues beyond the end of the read and is filled in from the germline J gene. The V and J genes are TRBV4-2 and TRBJ1-1; no definite D call. The CDR3 covers 15 residues. Germline V gene sequence: CDR1 LGHNA, CDR2 YNFKEQ. The CDR3 region is CASSQDWVRSSEAFF. The DNA read from the CDR3 is TGCGCCAGCAGCCAAGATTGGGTTCGTAGCTCTGAA.

A word on this clone: The CDR3 extends 3 residues past the end of the read, so its final part is completed from the germline J gene. This chain joins TRBV29-1 and TRBJ2-1, with no clear D. The germline V and J ends were trimmed by 5 bases and 6 bases, with 5 bases remaining between them. The CDR3 is 10 residues long. Germline CDR1 and CDR2: SQVTM and ANQGSEA. The CDR3 sequence: CSVQINEQFF. The sequenced part of the CDR3 DNA is TGCAGCGTTCAGATCAATGAG.

With respect to this clone: The CDR3 extends 3 residues past the end of the read, so its final part is completed from the germline J gene. The V and J genes are TRBV6-2 or TRBV6-3 and TRBJ1-1; 7 bases are a match to TRBD1. This CDR3 spans 16 amino acids. Germline assignment: CDR1 MNHEY and CDR2 SVGEGT. The ends lost 0 bases at V and 7 bases at J; junction bases unmatched: 11. CDR3 bases read: TGTGCCAGCAGTTACTCGACCCCGACAGGGAAGGGTGAA. It codes for CASSYSTPTGKGE. The CDR3 in full is CASSYSTPTGKGEAFF.

Of note for this clone: The DNA ends 3 residues before the CDR3 does, and the rest of the CDR3 is filled in from the germline J gene. V and J are TRBV20-1 and TRBJ2-1, with 10 bases that match TRBD1. Germline assignment: CDR1 DFQATT and CDR2 SNEGSKA (reference sequence). The CDR3 has 14 amino acids. V was pared by 5 bases and J by 7 bases, with 8 bases of the junction left unmatched. The CDR3 sequence: CSAPRTGGRNEQFF. CDR3 DNA (partial): TGCAGTGCTCCCAGGACAGGGGGTAGAAATGAG.

With respect to this clone: Read coverage stops 3 residues before the CDR3 terminus; the germline J gene supplies the remainder. The chain couples TRBV20-1 to TRBJ1-1; D is perhaps TRBD1 (6 bases). The germline V gene encodes CDR1 DFQATT and CDR2 SNEGSKA (reference sequence). This CDR3 contains 15 residues. Trimming took off 0 bases at V and 5 bases at J, with 16 bases between the two ends. The sequenced part of the CDR3 DNA is TGCAGTGCTAGAGATGATCAGGGGCGCAGTACTGAA. As protein: CSARDDQGRSTE. In full, the CDR3 is CSARDDQGRSTEAFF.

About this clone: The observed sequence ends 3 residues before the CDR3 terminus, with the missing tail filled in from the germline J gene. This rearrangement joins TRBV28 to TRBJ2-7; 11 nucleotides agree with TRBD2. The CDR3 length is 14 residues. Germline V lookup: CDR1 MDHEN, CDR2 SYDVKM. J gave up 3 bases and V 3 bases, and 1 base lay outside the gene matches. CDR3 bases read: TGTGCCAGCAGTTTGGGACTAGCGGTCTACGAG. This gives the protein CASSLGLAVYE. The CDR3, in full, reads CASSLGLAVYEQYF.

Partial CDR3 DNA: TGTGCCAGCACCGATTCTAGCGGGAGCACAGATACG. Translated: CASTDSSGSTDT. The entire CDR3 sequence reads CASTDSSGSTDTQYF. This chain connects TRBV7-6 to TRBJ2-3, with 8 nucleotides matching TRBD2. The missing CDR3 end, 3 residues past where the read stops, is filled in from the germline J gene. The CDR3 spans 15 residues. Germline V gene data show CDR1 as SGHVS and CDR2 as FNYEAQ. V lost 7 bases, J lost 0 bases, and 6 bases stayed unmatched.

In regard to this clone: The missing CDR3 end, 3 residues past where the read stops, is filled in from the germline J gene. This sequence joins TRBV19 and TRBJ2-1, with D perhaps TRBD2 (5 bases). Germline CDR1 reads LNHDA; CDR2 reads SQIVND (reference sequence). V gave up 5 bases and J gave up 5 bases, with 13 bases separating them. The CDR3 contains 14 residues. The sequenced CDR3 bases are TGTGCCAGTAGTTTCCCGGCGGGTAACAATGAG. It encodes CASSFPAGNNE. The complete CDR3 sequence is CASSFPAGNNEQFF.

About this clone: The CDR3 extends 3 residues past the end of the read, so its final part is completed from the germline J gene. The rearrangement links TRBV19 to TRBJ2-1; D remains unclear. Germline CDR1 LNHDA, CDR2 SQIVND (reference sequence). Trimming cost V 8 bases and J 1 base, with 3 bases left between them. CDR3 length: 11 amino acids. The CDR3 spells CASSSYNEQFF. The DNA read from the CDR3 is TGTGCCAGTTCTTCCTACAATGAG. Full variable domain (remainder filled in from reference TRBV19 and TRBJ2-1): DGGITQSPKYLFRKEGQNVTLSCEQNLNHDAMYWYRQDPGQGLRLIYYSQIVNDFQKGDIAEGYSVSREKKESFPLTVTSAQKNPTAFYLCASSSYNEQFFGPGTRLTVL.

This clone is large by frequency. The CDR3 sequence: CAWKGRSEAADDYEQYF. CDR3 DNA, as far as it was read: TGTGCCTGGAAGGGCAGGAGTGAAGCGGCGGATGACTACGAG. The J gene is TRBJ2-7, the V gene TRBV30; tentatively, D is TRBD2 (5 bases). The read gets to within 3 residues of the CDR3 end, and the germline J gene fills in the rest. The V end lost 4 bases, the J end lost 3 bases, and 25 bases lay between the germline ends. CDR3 length: 17 amino acids. CDR1 is GTSNPN, CDR2 SVGIG, per germline (reference sequence). Looking up the rest from reference TRBV30 and TRBJ2-7 gives the full variable domain: SQTIHQWPATLVQPVGSPLSLECTVEGTSNPNLYWYRQAAGRGLQLLFYSVGIGQISSEVPQNLSASRPQDRQFILSSKKLLLSDSGFYLCAWKGRSEAADDYEQYFGPGTRLTVT.

A remark on this clone: Coverage ceases 3 residues before the CDR3 finishes, and the germline J gene fills in the end. The rearrangement links TRBV20-1 to TRBJ2-7; TRBD2 might be the D (6 bases). The germline V gene has CDR1 DFQATT and CDR2 SNEGSKA (reference sequence). The CDR3 sequence is 14 residues long. V was cut by 0 bases and J by 4 bases, with 13 bases left in between. The covered CDR3 bases are TGCAGTGCTAGAGATTGGCAGGCGGGGTACGAG. Protein product: CSARDWQAGYE. The entire CDR3 protein reads CSARDWQAGYEQYF.

The covered CDR3 bases are TGTGCCAGCAGTGAAGGACAGGGCCCTAATGAAAAA. Protein: CASSEGQGPNEK. The whole CDR3 reads CASSEGQGPNEKLFF. This rearrangement joins TRBV2 to TRBJ1-4; TRBD1 matches at 7 bases. Sequencing ends 3 residues short of the CDR3 end; the germline J gene provides the rest. The CDR3 length is 15 residues. Germline V gene sequence: CDR1 SNHLY, CDR2 FYNNEI. Trimming took 1 base from V and 3 from J; bases not matched to a gene: 2.

Comment on this clone: The sequenced fragment ends 3 residues before the CDR3 boundary, so the rest is inferred from the germline J gene. This rearrangement joins TRBV4-2 to TRBJ2-3; the D is unclear. The length of the CDR3 is 13 residues. Germline CDR1 and CDR2: LGHNA and YNFKEQ. V lost 1 base, J lost 5 bases, and 7 bases lay in between. CDR3 loop: CASSQGLGDTQYF. The CDR3 bases that were read are TGTGCCAGCAGCCAAGGGCTAGGAGATACG.